A selection of T cell receptor beta chains follows, all from one sample in a study of control samples from healthy donors and cancer patients. Sequencing used immunoSEQ multiplex PCR; TCRdb keeps in-frame clones, though not all of them. The repertoire includes 110,000 or so clones, about 86% of them detected once, and roughly 12% sits in the top ten. The sequenced material came from blood. The source of these receptors is a young man in good health. Each CDR3 is given with its conserved first and last residue. D genes are given only for firm matches. Size values are once, few and many counts, or a class for expanded clones, and some rows have none.

DNA	CDR3	D	J	size	V
TGCAGCGCCCAACTCGGGATGAGCACTGAAGCTTTCTTT	CSAQLGMSTEAFF	-	TRBJ1-1	-	TRBV29-1
TGCGCCAGCAGCTTGGAAGGTACGCAGTATTTT	CASSLEGTQYF	-	TRBJ2-3	-	TRBV5-1
TGTGCCAGCAGCTCCAGACAAGGGACCTACGAGCAGTACTTC	CASSSRQGTYEQYF	-	TRBJ2-7	-	TRBV7-2
TGTGCCAGCAGTTTTTACCGGGATGGCGAGCAGTACTTC	CASSFYRDGEQYF	-	TRBJ2-7	once	TRBV12-3/TRBV12-4
TGTGCCAGCAGTGATGGGGGCGCGCAGCCCCAGCATTTT	CASSDGGAQPQHF	-	TRBJ1-5	few	TRBV6-1
TGTGCCAGCAGGTACAGTCTGGATAGTTCACCCCTCCACTTT	CASRYSLDSSPLHF	-	TRBJ1-6	-	TRBV27
TGTGCCAGCAGCGCCTCCCCGGGGTTTCCCGGCTACACCTTC	CASSASPGFPGYTF	-	TRBJ1-2	-	TRBV11-2
TGTGCCAGCAGTCGGGATTTCAATCAGCCCCAGCATTTT	CASSRDFNQPQHF	-	TRBJ1-5	few	TRBV9
TGTGCCACCAGTGACCACACTCAGGGGACGGGTGAAGCTTTCTTT	CATSDHTQGTGEAFF	-	TRBJ1-1	-	TRBV24-1
TGTGCCAGCAGTAGGTACGGGGGGAACACTGAAGCTTTCTTT	CASSRYGGNTEAFF	-	TRBJ1-1	-	TRBV2
TGTGCCAGCAGTGAGGGGCCTCTTTTTGGCTACACCTTC	CASSEGPLFGYTF	-	TRBJ1-2	-	TRBV25-1
TGTGCCAGCAGCCGGGGACAGACTAATGAAAAACTGTTTTTT	CASSRGQTNEKLFF	TRBD1	TRBJ1-4	-	TRBV9
TGTGCCAGCAGCTGGGGGGGCCAAGAGACCCAGTACTTC	CASSWGGQETQYF	TRBD2	TRBJ2-5	-	TRBV5-4
TGCGCCAGCAGTGACAGCCGACAAACGATAGACACCTTC	CASSDSRQTIDTF	-	TRBJ1-2	few	TRBV10-1
TGTGCCAGCAGCTTAACGCAGGGAAAATCCTACAATGAGCAGTTCTTC	CASSLTQGKSYNEQFF	-	TRBJ2-1	-	TRBV7-3
TGTGCCAGCAGCTTAGAGACGGATACCGGGGAGCTGTTTTTT	CASSLETDTGELFF	-	TRBJ2-2	-	TRBV11-3
TGTGCCACCAGTGAATCCGGGACAGGGTGGCGCTACACCTTC	CATSESGTGWRYTF	TRBD1	TRBJ1-2	-	TRBV24-1
TGTGCCAGCAGTTTAGGGGGGGATAGGGAGCTGTTTTTT	CASSLGGDRELFF	-	TRBJ2-2	-	TRBV12-3/TRBV12-4
TGTGCCATCAGTGGTCTAGGGGACACTGAAGCTTTCTTT	CAISGLGDTEAFF	-	TRBJ1-1	-	TRBV10-3
TGCGCCAGCAGCTACGGGGGTAACACTGAAGCTTTCTTT	CASSYGGNTEAFF	-	TRBJ1-1	-	TRBV5-1
TGCGCCAGCAGTGACCCCCTTGCGCAGGGACGACATGGCTACACCTTC	CASSDPLAQGRHGYTF	-	TRBJ1-2	-	TRBV10-2
TGTGCCAGCAGTTTAACGGGAGGGGCCCTCACCGGGGAGCTGTTTTTT	CASSLTGGALTGELFF	TRBD2	TRBJ2-2	-	TRBV28
TGTGCCAGCTCACCACTGGGGAGGGAACTACAAGAGACCCAGTACTTC	CASSPLGRELQETQYF	TRBD2	TRBJ2-5	-	TRBV18
TGTGCCAGCAGCTTCAGGGGCATGAACACTGAAGCTTTCTTT	CASSFRGMNTEAFF	-	TRBJ1-1	-	TRBV5-8
TGCGCCAGCAGCTTGGGGTTCTCCTACGAGCAGTACTTC	CASSLGFSYEQYF	-	TRBJ2-7	-	TRBV5-1
TGTGCCAGTAGTTCCAACGGGGCTTACAATGAGCAGTTCTTC	CASSSNGAYNEQFF	-	TRBJ2-1	-	TRBV19